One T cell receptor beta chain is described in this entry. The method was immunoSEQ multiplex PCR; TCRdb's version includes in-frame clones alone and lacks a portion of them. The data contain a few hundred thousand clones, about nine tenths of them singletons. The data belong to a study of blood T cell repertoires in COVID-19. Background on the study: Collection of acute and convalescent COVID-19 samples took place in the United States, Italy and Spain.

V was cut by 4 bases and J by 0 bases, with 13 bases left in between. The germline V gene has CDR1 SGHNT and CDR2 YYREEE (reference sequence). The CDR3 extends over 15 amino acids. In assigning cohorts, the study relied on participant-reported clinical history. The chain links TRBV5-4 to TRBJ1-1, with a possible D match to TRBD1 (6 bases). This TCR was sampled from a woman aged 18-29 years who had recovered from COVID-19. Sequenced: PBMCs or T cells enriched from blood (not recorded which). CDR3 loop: CASSTQGIMNTEAFF. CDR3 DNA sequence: TGTGCCAGCAGCACACAGGGCATCATGAACACTGAAGCTTTCTTT. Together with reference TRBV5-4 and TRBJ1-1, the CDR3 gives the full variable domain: ETGVTQSPTHLIKTRGQQVTLRCSSQSGHNTVSWYQQALGQGPQFIFQYYREEENGRGNFPPRFSGLQFPNYSSELNVNALELDDSALYLCASSTQGIMNTEAFFGQGTRLTVV.